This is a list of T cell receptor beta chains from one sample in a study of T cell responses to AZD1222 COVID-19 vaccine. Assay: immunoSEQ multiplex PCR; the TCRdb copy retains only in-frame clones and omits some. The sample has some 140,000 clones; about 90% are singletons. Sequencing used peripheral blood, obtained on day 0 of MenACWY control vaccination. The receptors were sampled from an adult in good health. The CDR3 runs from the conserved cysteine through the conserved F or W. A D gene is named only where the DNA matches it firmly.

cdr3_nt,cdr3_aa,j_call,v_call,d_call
TGTGCCAGCACCCTCGACAGGGTTAATGAAAAACTGTTTTTT,CASTLDRVNEKLFF,TRBJ1-4,TRBV7-2,TRBD1
TGTGCCAGCAGTTCCCAGGGGTCTTGGGAGCCCCAGCATTTT,CASSSQGSWEPQHF,TRBJ1-5,TRBV6-5,NA
TGCGCCAGCAGCTTGTTCAGGGATGGCTACACCTTC,CASSLFRDGYTF,TRBJ1-2,TRBV5-1,NA
TGCGCCAGCAGCCTTCAGGGAGGCAATCAGCCCCAGCATTTT,CASSLQGGNQPQHF,TRBJ1-5,TRBV4-1,NA
TGCAGCGTTGACAGGGGGGGAACAGATACGCAGTATTTT,CSVDRGGTDTQYF,TRBJ2-3,TRBV29-1,NA
TGTGCCAGCAGCCGACAGCCCGACTACGAGCAGTACTTC,CASSRQPDYEQYF,TRBJ2-7,TRBV7-3,NA
TGTGCCAGCAGTTTAGCGGGGACGGAAAAACTGTTTTTT,CASSLAGTEKLFF,TRBJ1-4,TRBV12-3/TRBV12-4,NA
TGTGCCAGCAGCTTACTAGCGGGTAACTATGAGCAGTTCTTC,CASSLLAGNYEQFF,TRBJ2-1,TRBV7-8,TRBD2
TGTGCCAGTAGTAGGCTAGCGGGCCAAGAGACCCAGTACTTC,CASSRLAGQETQYF,TRBJ2-5,TRBV19,TRBD2
TGTGCCAGCAGCTTCGGGACTCCTAATACGCAGTATTTT,CASSFGTPNTQYF,TRBJ2-3,TRBV7-9,NA
TGTGCCAGCAGTGCGGAGTCAGATACGCAGTATTTT,CASSAESDTQYF,TRBJ2-3,TRBV2,NA
TGTGCCAGCAGCTCAATACCGGGACTAGAGGGAAATGAGCAGTTCTTC,CASSSIPGLEGNEQFF,TRBJ2-1,TRBV7-9,TRBD2
TGCGCCAGCAGCCCCCTAACCAGGGGCCAATCCTACAATGAGCAGTTCTTC,CASSPLTRGQSYNEQFF,TRBJ2-1,TRBV5-1,NA
TGTGCCTGGAGTAGTAGCTCCTATAATTCACCCCTCCACTTT,CAWSSSSYNSPLHF,TRBJ1-6,TRBV30,NA
TGTGCCAGCAGCCCCCAGCATAATTCACCCCTCCACTTT,CASSPQHNSPLHF,TRBJ1-6,TRBV28,NA